The 16 T cell receptor beta chains in this list originate from one sample, sequenced in a study of CXCR3-negative and CXCR3-positive naive CD8 T cells. Libraries of TRB cDNA were made by 5' RACE and carried UMIs. TCRdb reprocessed the 5' RACE reads; each CDR3 protein has one entry and no DNA is given. Here the sample table reports fewer than 90,000 distinct CDR3 sequences. Sequencing input: naive CXCR3- CD8+ T cells from blood. Subset noted: CD45RO-CCR7+CD27+CD95- naive CD8+ T cells lacking CXCR3 (TNR3-). These receptors all stem from a human donor in good health. Some clones in this sample may be carry-over from other donors' samples.

V and J are TRBV4-2 and TRBJ1-1. Germline assignment: CDR1 LGHNA and CDR2 YNFKEQ. This CDR3 region has 15 residues. The CDR3 reads CASSQPMVRAIEAFF.

V gene TRBV10-3 combines with J gene TRBJ2-1. In germline, CDR1 is ENHRY, CDR2 SYGVKD. This CDR3 is built from 14 residues. The CDR3 spells CAISGGLEGNQQFF.

The rearrangement uses TRBV9 and TRBJ1-1; TCRdb gives TRBD1 as the D gene, but with no DNA this cannot be confirmed. From germline, CDR1 is SGDLS and CDR2 YYNGEE. The CDR3 runs to 13 residues. The CDR3 loop is CASSVQGSDEAFF.

The J gene is TRBJ1-2, the V gene TRBV4-1. The germline V gene encodes CDR1 MGHRA and CDR2 YSYEKL. The CDR3 is 15 amino acids. The CDR3 here is CASSQEGRPNYGYTF.

The rearrangement uses TRBV15 and TRBJ2-2. Germline values: CDR1 LNHNV, CDR2 YYDKDF (reference sequence). The CDR3 has 14 amino acids. The CDR3 loop is CATSRVSNTGELFF.

This chain connects TRBV9 to TRBJ1-2. The length of the CDR3 is 14 residues. CDR1 is SGDLS, CDR2 YYNGEE, per germline. The CDR3 reads CASSGGADLYGYTF.

The rearrangement uses TRBV19 and TRBJ1-1; TCRdb lists TRBD1, though no DNA is available to test this call. Germline V gives CDR1 LNHDA, CDR2 SQIVND (reference sequence). The CDR3 has 14 residues. The chain's CDR3 is CASSIRGGQAEAFF.

This chain links TRBV7-9 with TRBJ2-1; the TCRdb D gene call, TRBD1, has no DNA to confirm it. Germline loops: CDR1 SEHNR, CDR2 FQNEAQ (reference sequence). This CDR3 contains 14 residues. The CDR3 loop is CASRTGQLLNEQFF. Full variable domain (rest looked up from reference TRBV7-9 and TRBJ2-1): DTGVSQNPRHKITKRGQNVTFRCDPISEHNRLYWYRQTLGQGPEFLTYFQNEAQLEKSRLLSDRFSAERPKGSFSTLEIQRTEQGDSAMYLCASRTGQLLNEQFFGPGTRLTVL.

The rearrangement uses TRBV2 and TRBJ2-2. The CDR3 runs to 15 residues. Germline assignment: CDR1 SNHLY and CDR2 FYNNEI. CDR3: CASSEVGSNTGELFF.

The chain has TRBV20-1 and TRBJ2-1. The CDR3 is made up of 14 amino acids. The germline V gene encodes CDR1 DFQATT and CDR2 SNEGSKA (reference sequence). CDR3 region: CSARPGGSYNEQFF.

This rearrangement joins TRBV7-9 to TRBJ2-7; TCRdb gives TRBD2 as the D gene, but with no DNA this cannot be confirmed. CDR1 is SEHNR, CDR2 FQNEAQ, per germline (reference sequence). The CDR3 consists of 15 residues. This chain's CDR3 is CASSLEAGSSYEQYF. The full variable domain, in which reference TRBV7-9 and TRBJ2-7 provide the parts outside the CDR3, is DTGVSQNPRHKITKRGQNVTFRCDPISEHNRLYWYRQTLGQGPEFLTYFQNEAQLEKSRLLSDRFSAERPKGSFSTLEIQRTEQGDSAMYLCASSLEAGSSYEQYFGPGTRLTVT.

V is TRBV29-1 and J is TRBJ2-7; there is no DNA to check the TCRdb D call of TRBD1. The CDR3 totals 17 residues. Germline loops: CDR1 SQVTM, CDR2 ANQGSEA. CDR3 sequence reads: CSVERGPQPYIDYEQYF.

CDR3 sequence: CSVLGGGGELFF. This sequence joins TRBV29-1 and TRBJ2-2; TCRdb picks TRBD1, but there is no DNA to check that call. CDR3 length equals 12 residues. In germline, CDR1 is SQVTM, CDR2 ANQGSEA.

The V and J genes are TRBV7-9 and TRBJ2-7; TCRdb outputs TRBD1, but without DNA this stays unchecked. This CDR3 has 17 amino acids. Germline V gene lookup returns CDR1 SEHNR and CDR2 FQNEAQ (reference sequence). CDR3 protein: CASSSRDRGPGSYEQYF.

The V and J genes are TRBV7-9 and TRBJ2-1. The CDR3 totals 14 residues. In germline, CDR1 is SEHNR, CDR2 FQNEAQ (reference sequence). The CDR3 region is CASSFSEVSGEQFF.

This chain links TRBV7-9 with TRBJ2-1; TCRdb picks TRBD1, but there is no DNA to check that call. This CDR3 is built from 14 residues. The germline V gene encodes CDR1 SEHNR and CDR2 FQNEAQ (reference sequence). The CDR3 reads CASSTPESDHEQFF. Drawing the rest from reference TRBV7-9 and TRBJ2-1, the complete variable domain is DTGVSQNPRHKITKRGQNVTFRCDPISEHNRLYWYRQTLGQGPEFLTYFQNEAQLEKSRLLSDRFSAERPKGSFSTLEIQRTEQGDSAMYLCASSTPESDHEQFFGPGTRLTVL.